Following are 18 T cell receptor beta chains from one sample sequenced in a study of T cells after somatic rescue of genetic block (dated by TCRdb to 2018 to 2020). The library was built by means of the immunoSEQ multiplex PCR assay. Not all clones reach the TCRdb copy of this immuneACCESS table, which keeps in-frame sequences only. Checked studies attribute under half of the gap to unresolved V genes and leave the rest unexplained. Within this sample are roughly 92,000 clones, with about nine tenths of them counted one time only. Jointly, the top ten make up under 2% of the sample. The sample was peripheral blood mononuclear cells (PBMCs). These receptor sequences come from a woman under 30.

This clone was recorded only once. The chain carries TRBV19 and TRBJ2-1; D perhaps matches TRBD2 (5 bases). This CDR3 contains 17 residues. Deletions cut 5 bases from V and 3 bases from J, with 20 bases between. In germline, CDR1 is LNHDA, CDR2 SQIVND (reference sequence). The CDR3 reads CASSPRTAAPGYNEQFF. CDR3 DNA sequence: TGTGCCAGTAGTCCGCGGACTGCAGCGCCCGGCTACAATGAGCAGTTCTTC.

The CDR3 loop reads CARAAGTNEQFF. The DNA of the CDR3 is TGTGCCAGGGCGGCGGGAACCAATGAGCAGTTCTTC. The genes are TRBV7-9 and TRBJ2-1; perhaps TRBD2 as D (6 bases). Germline V gives CDR1 SEHNR, CDR2 FQNEAQ (reference sequence). V lost 9 bases, J lost 6 bases, and 12 bases lay in between. CDR3 length equals 12 residues. Full variable domain (remainder filled in from reference TRBV7-9 and TRBJ2-1): DTGVSQNPRHKITKRGQNVTFRCDPISEHNRLYWYRQTLGQGPEFLTYFQNEAQLEKSRLLSDRFSAERPKGSFSTLEIQRTEQGDSAMYLCARAAGTNEQFFGPGTRLTVL.

J is TRBJ2-7 and V is TRBV6-5, with 7 bases that match TRBD1. V lost 2 bases, J lost 4 bases, and 11 bases stayed unmatched. CDR3 length: 16 amino acids. Per germline, CDR1 MNHEY and CDR2 SVGAGI. CDR3 DNA sequence: TGTGCCAGCAGTTACACCACGATGACAGGGACGTACGAGCAGTACTTC. It is translated as CASSYTTMTGTYEQYF.

The rearrangement uses TRBV5-1 and TRBJ2-7; no definite D call. Per germline, CDR1 SGHRS and CDR2 YFSETQ. The ends were cut back, 0 bases at V and 7 bases at J, with 14 bases in the middle. The CDR3 has 14 residues. The chain's CDR3 is CASSLGLGLWEQYF. DNA of the CDR3: TGCGCCAGCAGCTTGGGGCTCGGCCTCTGGGAGCAGTACTTC.

The chain uses TRBV7-3 and TRBJ2-7; 8 bases match TRBD2. Germline CDR1 SGHTA, CDR2 FQGTGA. The CDR3 is made up of 16 amino acids. With 5 bases clipped from V and 5 bases from J, the junction kept 14 bases outside the gene matches. The CDR3 loop reads CASSPRGGRRFDEQYF. The CDR3 nucleotides read TGTGCCAGCAGCCCCCGGGGGGGAAGAAGATTTGACGAGCAGTACTTC.

The chain links TRBV27 to TRBJ1-5; TRBD1 agrees at 7 bases. The CDR3 is 15 residues long. CDR1 and CDR2 from the germline V gene are MNHEY and SMNVEV (reference sequence). Germline trimming cut 4 bases from V and 0 bases from J; bases unmatched to any gene: 3. The CDR3 loop is CASSWDSYSNQPQHF. CDR3 DNA sequence: TGTGCCAGCAGTTGGGACAGTTATAGCAATCAGCCCCAGCATTTT.

About this clone: The same CDR3 can be traced to other DNA sequences in this sample. V gene TRBV6-5 combines with J gene TRBJ1-5, with a possible D match to TRBD1 (5 bases). Per the germline V gene, CDR1 is MNHEY and CDR2 is SVGAGI. With 6 bases removed from V and 11 bases from J, the gap between germline ends came to 20 bases. This CDR3 has 14 amino acids. CDR3 region: CASSFTGELWAQHF. The CDR3 coding sequence is TGTGCCAGCAGCTTCACAGGAGAGCTATGGGCCCAGCATTTT.

The chain joins TRBV4-1 to TRBJ2-1; no reliable D call. The ends were cut back, 1 base at V and 5 bases at J, with 12 bases in the middle. The germline V gene has CDR1 MGHRA and CDR2 YSYEKL. The length of the CDR3 is 15 residues. The CDR3 sequence: CASSQARHTNNEQFF. The CDR3 DNA is TGCGCCAGCAGCCAAGCCCGACATACCAACAATGAGCAGTTCTTC.

The chain combines TRBV27 with TRBJ1-1; D is undetermined. The V gene's germline CDR1 is MNHEY and CDR2 SMNVEV (reference sequence). The CDR3 is 14 amino acids. V was pared by 5 bases and J by 0 bases, with 10 bases between. The CDR3, as DNA: TGTGCCAGCAGTCCCCCCGGTTTGAACACTGAAGCTTTCTTT. This encodes CASSPPGLNTEAFF.

The V gene is TRBV28, the J gene TRBJ2-2, with TRBD2 identical over 9 bases. The junction had 7 bases not matched to a gene; V was cut back by 4 bases and J by 4 bases. Germline V gene sequence: CDR1 MDHEN, CDR2 SYDVKM. This CDR3 contains 16 residues. The DNA for the CDR3 is TGTGCCAGCAGTTCCCTAGCGGGGTTGACCACCGGGGAGCTGTTTTTT. As protein: CASSSLAGLTTGELFF. The full variable domain, its missing parts supplied by reference TRBV28 and TRBJ2-2, is DVKVTQSSRYLVKRTGEKVFLECVQDMDHENMFWYRQDPGLGLRLIYFSYDVKMKEKGDIPEGYSVSREKKERFSLILESASTNQTSMYLCASSSLAGLTTGELFFGEGSRLTVL.

This sequence joins TRBV27 and TRBJ1-1; TRBD1 is a possible D gene (6 bases). The V and J ends lost 7 bases and 6 bases respectively, with 15 bases between them. CDR3 length: 13 amino acids. Germline assignment: CDR1 MNHEY and CDR2 SMNVEV (reference sequence). In DNA form, the CDR3 reads TGTGCCAGCAAGGACCCACAGGGCGCTGAAGCTTTCTTT. It specifies CASKDPQGAEAFF.

The chain uses TRBV29-1 and TRBJ1-1; D call uncertain. V shed 4 bases and J shed 8 bases, with 14 bases lying between them. The CDR3 totals 12 residues. The germline gives CDR1 SQVTM, CDR2 ANQGSEA. The CDR3, as DNA: TGCAGCGTTGTTCTCCCGAGTAAGGAAGCTTTCTTT. Translated: CSVVLPSKEAFF.

As concerns this clone: This is likely a read error, given that the CDR3 carries no conserved phenylalanine or tryptophan at its end. Because the CDR3's place on the DNA is in doubt, the DNA is left out and the CDR3 is given as listed by TCRdb. The rearrangement joins TRBV5-4 to TRBJ2-7; the table's D call of TRBD2 was not tested on the DNA. Counting both end residues, the CDR3 totals 16 amino acids. Germline V gives CDR1 SGHNT, CDR2 YYREEE (reference sequence). The CDR3 sequence: CASGQDPGLAGPTEYL.

The chain couples TRBV19 to TRBJ2-5; possibly TRBD2 for D (5 bases). Germline CDR1 LNHDA, CDR2 SQIVND (reference sequence). V was cut by 3 bases and J by 4 bases, with 9 bases left in between. The CDR3 runs to 13 residues. The CDR3 region is CASSMGVRETQYF. The CDR3 DNA reads TGTGCCAGTAGTATGGGAGTGCGAGAGACCCAGTACTTC.

The CDR3: CASSEYGGRGQETQYF. In DNA form, the CDR3 reads TGTGCCAGCAGTGAATATGGGGGCCGGGGACAAGAGACCCAGTACTTC. The V gene is TRBV25-1, the J gene TRBJ2-5; D is possibly TRBD1 (6 bases). This CDR3 has 16 amino acids. Trimming cost V 0 bases and J 2 bases, with 13 bases left between them. The V gene's germline CDR1 is MGHDK and CDR2 SYGVNS. Together with reference TRBV25-1 and TRBJ2-5, the CDR3 gives the full variable domain: EADIYQTPRYLVIGTGKKITLECSQTMGHDKMYWYQQDPGMELHLIHYSYGVNSTEKGDLSSESTVSRIRTEHFPLTLESARPSHTSQYLCASSEYGGRGQETQYFGPGTRLLVL.

V is TRBV6-1 and J is TRBJ2-1; possibly TRBD2 for D (5 bases). The CDR3 spans 17 residues. Trimming removed 4 bases from V and 1 base from J, with 17 bases in between. Germline CDR1 MNHNS, CDR2 SASEGT. This chain's CDR3 is CASSVKPGYVSYNEQFF. The CDR3 region has the DNA TGTGCCAGCAGTGTAAAGCCGGGATACGTATCCTACAATGAGCAGTTCTTC.

The V call is TRBV5-5, the J call TRBJ1-2, with a possible D match to TRBD1 (5 bases). V dropped 2 bases and J dropped 5 bases, with 10 bases sitting between them. Germline CDR1 SGHKS, CDR2 YYEKEE (reference sequence). This CDR3 has 13 amino acids. CDR3 amino acids: CASSFQGSYGYTF. The CDR3 nucleotides are TGTGCCAGCAGCTTTCAGGGTTCTTATGGCTACACCTTC.

The CDR3 coding sequence is TGTGCCAGCAGCCCGACAGGGTTGGATGAGCAGTTCTTC. Encoded protein: CASSPTGLDEQFF. The chain joins TRBV7-3 to TRBJ2-1; 7 bases are shared with TRBD1. Germline assignment: CDR1 SGHTA and CDR2 FQGTGA. With 5 bases clipped from V and 8 bases from J, the junction kept 6 bases outside the gene matches. This CDR3 contains 13 residues. The full variable domain, completed using reference TRBV7-3 and TRBJ2-1, is GAGVSQTPSNKVTEKGKYVELRCDPISGHTALYWYRQSLGQGPEFLIYFQGTGAADDSGLPNDRFFAVRPEGSVSTLKIQRTERGDSAVYLCASSPTGLDEQFFGPGTRLTVL.